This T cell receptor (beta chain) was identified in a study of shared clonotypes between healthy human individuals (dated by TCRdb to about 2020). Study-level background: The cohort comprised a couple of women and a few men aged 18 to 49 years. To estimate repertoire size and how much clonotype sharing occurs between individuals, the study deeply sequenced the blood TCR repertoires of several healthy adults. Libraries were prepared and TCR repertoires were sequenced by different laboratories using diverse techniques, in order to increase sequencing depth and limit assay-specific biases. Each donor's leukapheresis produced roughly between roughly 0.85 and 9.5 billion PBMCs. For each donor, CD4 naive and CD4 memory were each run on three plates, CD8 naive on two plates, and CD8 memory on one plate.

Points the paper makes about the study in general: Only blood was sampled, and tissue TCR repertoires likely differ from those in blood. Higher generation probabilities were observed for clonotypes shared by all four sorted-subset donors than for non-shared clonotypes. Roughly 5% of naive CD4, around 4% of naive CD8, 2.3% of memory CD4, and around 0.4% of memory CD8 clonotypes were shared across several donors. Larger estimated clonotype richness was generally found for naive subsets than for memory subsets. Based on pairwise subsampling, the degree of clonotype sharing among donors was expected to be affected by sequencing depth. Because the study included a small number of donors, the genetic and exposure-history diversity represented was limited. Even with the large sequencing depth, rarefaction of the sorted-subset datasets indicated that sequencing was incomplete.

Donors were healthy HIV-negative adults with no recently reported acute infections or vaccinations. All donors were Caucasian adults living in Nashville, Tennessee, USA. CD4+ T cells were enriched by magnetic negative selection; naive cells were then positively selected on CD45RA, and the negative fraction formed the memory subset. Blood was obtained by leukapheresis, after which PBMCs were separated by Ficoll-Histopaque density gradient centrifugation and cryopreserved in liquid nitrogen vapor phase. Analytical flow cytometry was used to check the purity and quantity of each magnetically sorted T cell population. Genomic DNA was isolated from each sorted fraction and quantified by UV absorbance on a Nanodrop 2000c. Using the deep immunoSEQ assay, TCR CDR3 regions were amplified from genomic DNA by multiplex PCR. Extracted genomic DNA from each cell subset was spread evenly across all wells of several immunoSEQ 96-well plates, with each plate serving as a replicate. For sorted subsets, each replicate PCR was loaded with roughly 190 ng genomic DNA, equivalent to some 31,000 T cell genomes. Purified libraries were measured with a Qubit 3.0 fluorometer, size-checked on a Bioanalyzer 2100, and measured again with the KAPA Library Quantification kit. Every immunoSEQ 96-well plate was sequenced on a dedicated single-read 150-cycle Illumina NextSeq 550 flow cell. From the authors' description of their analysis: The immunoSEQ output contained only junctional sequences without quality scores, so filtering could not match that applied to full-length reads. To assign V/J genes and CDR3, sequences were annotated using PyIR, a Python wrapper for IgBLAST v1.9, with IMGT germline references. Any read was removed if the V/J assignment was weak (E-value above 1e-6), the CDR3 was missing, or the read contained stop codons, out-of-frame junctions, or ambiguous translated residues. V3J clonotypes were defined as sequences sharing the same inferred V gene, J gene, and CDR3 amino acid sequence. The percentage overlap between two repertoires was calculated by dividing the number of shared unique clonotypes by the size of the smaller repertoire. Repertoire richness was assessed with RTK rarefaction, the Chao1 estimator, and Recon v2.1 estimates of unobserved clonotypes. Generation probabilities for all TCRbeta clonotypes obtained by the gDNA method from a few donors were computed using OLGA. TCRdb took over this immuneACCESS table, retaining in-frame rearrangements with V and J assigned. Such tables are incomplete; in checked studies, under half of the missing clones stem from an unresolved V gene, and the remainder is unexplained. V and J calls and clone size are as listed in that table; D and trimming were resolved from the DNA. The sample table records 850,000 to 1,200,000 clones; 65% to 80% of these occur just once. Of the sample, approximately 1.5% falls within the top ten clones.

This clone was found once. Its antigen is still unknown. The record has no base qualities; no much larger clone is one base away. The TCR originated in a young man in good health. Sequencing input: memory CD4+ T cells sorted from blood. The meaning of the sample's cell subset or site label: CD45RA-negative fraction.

The CDR3 amino acid sequence is: CASSLVSAGVGNEQFF. The sequenced DNA is TGTGCCAGCAGCTTAGTCTCGGCAGGGGTGGGCAATGAGCAGTTCTTC. The V and J genes are TRBV7-9 and TRBJ2-1; matching of 6 bases hints at TRBD1 as the D gene. The CDR3 sequence holds 16 residues, the cysteine and phenylalanine included. The CDR3 DNA has 48 bases and is translated from base 1. Relative to germline, V is 1 base shorter and J is 6 bases shorter, with 16 bases between their ends. The germline V gene (reference sequence) sets CDR1 to SEHNR and CDR2 to FQNEAQ.